The rows below give T cell receptor beta chains drawn from one sample of a study of cytomegalovirus exposure and HLA in healthy donors. Data came from immunoSEQ multiplex PCR; TCRdb stores just in-frame clones and leaves some out. The table lists 200,000 to 250,000 clones, approximately 82% of them singletons. The sequencing input was PBMCs. These receptor sequences come from a woman between 40 and 50 years old in good health and CMV-seronegative. Each CDR3 is given with its conserved first and last residue. The D gene is left open where the match is weak. Clone sizes are given selectively: once, few, many, or a class where the clone is expanded.

d_call,clone_size,j_call,v_call,cdr3_aa,cdr3_nt
.,.,TRBJ1-4,TRBV28,CASRSGQNEKLFF,TGTGCCAGCCGTTCAGGACAGAATGAAAAACTGTTTTTT
.,.,TRBJ1-5,TRBV5-6,CASSGLRLPNQPQHF,TGTGCCAGCAGCGGACTCAGGTTACCCAATCAGCCCCAGCATTTT
TRBD2,.,TRBJ2-5,TRBV7-3,CASSLTTGLAGGNQETQYF,TGTGCCAGCAGCTTAACAACCGGACTAGCGGGGGGTAATCAAGAGACCCAGTACTTC
.,.,TRBJ2-7,TRBV5-1,CASSLRGSPSYEQYF,TGCGCCAGCAGCTTGCGGGGAAGTCCCTCCTACGAGCAGTACTTC
.,.,TRBJ1-1,TRBV5-1,CASSLAPGMDTEAFF,TGCGCCAGCAGCTTGGCCCCGGGGATGGACACTGAAGCTTTCTTT
.,.,TRBJ1-2,TRBV4-1,CASSQGSGGVVGYTF,TGCGCCAGCAGCCAAGGGTCCGGGGGGGTCGTTGGCTACACCTTC
.,.,TRBJ1-5,TRBV7-9,CASSSGFQPQHF,TGTGCCAGCAGCTCAGGGTTTCAGCCCCAGCATTTT
.,.,TRBJ1-2,TRBV28,CASSLTGSFGVYGYTF,TGTGCCAGCAGTTTGACTGGGTCTTTCGGGGTATATGGCTACACCTTC
TRBD1,once,TRBJ1-3,TRBV5-1,CASSPTGAGNTIYF,TGCGCCAGCAGCCCGACAGGGGCTGGAAACACCATATATTTT
.,.,TRBJ2-7,TRBV11-2,CASSSGAGSYEQYF,TGTGCCAGCAGCTCAGGGGCAGGGAGCTACGAGCAGTACTTC
.,.,TRBJ1-5,TRBV19,CASSFRQVVQPQHF,TGTGCCAGTAGTTTCCGACAGGTGGTGCAGCCCCAGCATTTT
.,.,TRBJ1-1,TRBV30,CAWSRFNPTGFLNTEAFF,TGTGCCTGGAGTCGTTTTAACCCTACAGGGTTTTTAAACACTGAAGCTTTCTTT
.,.,TRBJ1-1,TRBV30,CAFSRGSLPNTEAFF,TGTGCCTTTAGTCGGGGGAGCCTACCGAACACTGAAGCTTTCTTT
.,once,TRBJ1-3,TRBV21-1,CASSNEGGGARNTIYF,TGTGCCAGCAGCAACGAGGGTGGGGGGGCAAGAAACACCATATATTTT
TRBD2,.,TRBJ2-2,TRBV4-1,CASSQVPGGVNTGELFF,TGCGCCAGCAGCCAGGTTCCGGGGGGGGTGAACACCGGGGAGCTGTTTTTT
TRBD2,.,TRBJ2-3,TRBV27,CASSLYYLAGASTDTQYF,TGTGCCAGCAGTTTATACTATCTAGCGGGGGCTAGCACAGATACGCAGTATTTT
.,.,TRBJ2-7,TRBV29-1,CSVGPRAGSYEQYF,TGCAGCGTTGGCCCACGGGCGGGCTCCTACGAGCAGTACTTC
.,.,TRBJ2-7,TRBV28,CASSLARHGEQYF,TGTGCCAGCAGTTTGGCCAGACATGGGGAGCAGTACTTC
.,.,TRBJ2-1,TRBV7-7,CASSLSWGPPYNEQFF,TGTGCTAGCAGCTTATCCTGGGGGCCCCCCTACAATGAGCAGTTCTTC
.,.,TRBJ1-2,TRBV5-1,CASSLTQAINYGYTF,TGCGCCAGCAGCTTGACCCAGGCCATTAACTATGGCTACACCTTC
.,.,TRBJ2-5,TRBV28,CASSSPQGFKETQYF,TGTGCCAGCAGTTCCCCCCAGGGGTTTAAAGAGACCCAGTACTTC
TRBD2,.,TRBJ2-5,TRBV5-1,CASSGSGGQETQYF,TGCGCCAGCAGCGGCTCGGGGGGACAAGAGACCCAGTACTTC
TRBD1,.,TRBJ2-3,TRBV9,CASSAVTGAGTDTQYF,TGTGCCAGCAGCGCAGTCACAGGGGCGGGCACAGATACGCAGTATTTT
TRBD1,once,TRBJ1-1,TRBV6-5,CATRTGDRNTEAFF,TGTGCCACCCGGACAGGGGATAGGAACACTGAAGCTTTCTTT
TRBD1,.,TRBJ1-4,TRBV5-1,CASSYGQGNEKLFF,TGCGCCAGCAGCTACGGACAGGGGAATGAAAAACTGTTTTTT
.,.,TRBJ1-1,TRBV5-6,CASSLASYGGTEAFF,TGTGCCAGCAGCTTGGCCTCCTACGGGGGGACTGAAGCTTTCTTT